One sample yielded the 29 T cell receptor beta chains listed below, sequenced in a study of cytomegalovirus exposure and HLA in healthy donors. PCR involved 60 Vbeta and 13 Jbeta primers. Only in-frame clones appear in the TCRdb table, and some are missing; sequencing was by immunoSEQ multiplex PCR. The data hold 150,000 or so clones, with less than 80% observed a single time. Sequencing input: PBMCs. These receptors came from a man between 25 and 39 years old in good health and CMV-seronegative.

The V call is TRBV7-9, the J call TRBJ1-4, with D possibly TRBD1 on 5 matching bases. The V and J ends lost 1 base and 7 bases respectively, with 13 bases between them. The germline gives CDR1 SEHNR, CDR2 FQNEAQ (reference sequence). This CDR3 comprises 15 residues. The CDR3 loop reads CASSLGGVGREKLFF. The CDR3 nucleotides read TGTGCCAGCAGCTTAGGAGGTGTGGGGCGTGAAAAACTGTTTTTT. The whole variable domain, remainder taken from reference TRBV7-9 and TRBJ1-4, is DTGVSQNPRHKITKRGQNVTFRCDPISEHNRLYWYRQTLGQGPEFLTYFQNEAQLEKSRLLSDRFSAERPKGSFSTLEIQRTEQGDSAMYLCASSLGGVGREKLFFGSGTQLSVL.

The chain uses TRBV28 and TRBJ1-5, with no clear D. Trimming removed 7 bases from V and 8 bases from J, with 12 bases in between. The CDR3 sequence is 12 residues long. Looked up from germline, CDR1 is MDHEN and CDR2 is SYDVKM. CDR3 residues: CASTLRREPQHF. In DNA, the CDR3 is TGTGCCAGCACCCTAAGGAGGGAGCCCCAGCATTTT. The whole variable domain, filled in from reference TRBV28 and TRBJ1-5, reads DVKVTQSSRYLVKRTGEKVFLECVQDMDHENMFWYRQDPGLGLRLIYFSYDVKMKEKGDIPEGYSVSREKKERFSLILESASTNQTSMYLCASTLRREPQHFGDGTRLSIL.

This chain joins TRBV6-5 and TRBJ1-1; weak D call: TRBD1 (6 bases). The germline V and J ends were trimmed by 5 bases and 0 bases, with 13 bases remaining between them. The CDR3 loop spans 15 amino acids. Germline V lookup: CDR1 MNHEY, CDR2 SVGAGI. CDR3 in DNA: TGTGCCAGCAGTGCGACAGGAAACATGAACACTGAAGCTTTCTTT. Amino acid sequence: CASSATGNMNTEAFF.

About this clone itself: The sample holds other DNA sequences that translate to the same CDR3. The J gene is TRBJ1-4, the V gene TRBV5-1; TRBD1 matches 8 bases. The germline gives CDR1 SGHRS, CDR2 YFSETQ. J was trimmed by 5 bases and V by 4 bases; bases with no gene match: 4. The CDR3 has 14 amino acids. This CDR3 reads CASSLGQGNEKLFF. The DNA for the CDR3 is TGCGCCAGCAGCCTAGGACAGGGAAATGAAAAACTGTTTTTT.

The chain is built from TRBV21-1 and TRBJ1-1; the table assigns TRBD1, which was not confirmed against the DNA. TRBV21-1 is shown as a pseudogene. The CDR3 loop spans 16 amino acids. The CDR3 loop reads CASSPRDWTDNTEAFF. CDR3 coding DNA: TGTGCCAGCAGCCCCAGAGACTGGACAGACAACACTGAAGCTTTCTTT.

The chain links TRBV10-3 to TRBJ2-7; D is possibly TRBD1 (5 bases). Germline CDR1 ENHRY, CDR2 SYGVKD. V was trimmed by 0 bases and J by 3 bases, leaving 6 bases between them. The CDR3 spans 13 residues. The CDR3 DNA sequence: TGTGCCATCAGTGAGTCAGGGGTCTACGAGCAGTACTTC. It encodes CAISESGVYEQYF.

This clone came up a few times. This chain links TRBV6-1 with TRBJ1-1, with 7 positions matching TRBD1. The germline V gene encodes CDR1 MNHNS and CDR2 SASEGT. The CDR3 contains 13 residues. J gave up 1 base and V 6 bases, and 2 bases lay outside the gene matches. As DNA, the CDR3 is TGTGCCAGCAGAGGGACAGCGAACACTGAAGCTTTCTTT. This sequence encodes CASRGTANTEAFF.

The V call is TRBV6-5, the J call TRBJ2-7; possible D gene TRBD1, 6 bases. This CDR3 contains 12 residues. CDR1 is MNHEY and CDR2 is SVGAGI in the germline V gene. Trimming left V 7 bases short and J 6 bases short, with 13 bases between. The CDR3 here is CASMTGRGEQYF. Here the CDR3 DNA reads TGTGCCAGCATGACGGGCAGGGGCGAGCAGTACTTC.

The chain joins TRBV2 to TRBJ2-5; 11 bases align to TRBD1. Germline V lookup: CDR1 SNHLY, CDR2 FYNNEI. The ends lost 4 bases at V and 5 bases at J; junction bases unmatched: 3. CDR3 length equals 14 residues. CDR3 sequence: CASSGTGGMETQYF. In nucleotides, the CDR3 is TGTGCCAGCAGTGGGACAGGGGGCATGGAGACCCAGTACTTC. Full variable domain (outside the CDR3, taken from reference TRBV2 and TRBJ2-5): EPEVTQTPSHQVTQMGQEVILRCVPISNHLYFYWYRQILGQKVEFLVSFYNNEISEKSEIFDDQFSVERPDGSNFTLKIRSTKLEDSAMYFCASSGTGGMETQYFGPGTRLLVL.

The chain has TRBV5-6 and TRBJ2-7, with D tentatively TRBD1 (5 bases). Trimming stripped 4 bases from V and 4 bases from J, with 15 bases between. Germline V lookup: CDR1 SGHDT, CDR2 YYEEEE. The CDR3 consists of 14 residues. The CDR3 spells CASSPRGAYYEQYF. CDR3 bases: TGTGCCAGCAGCCCTCGTGGGGCGTATTACGAGCAGTACTTC.

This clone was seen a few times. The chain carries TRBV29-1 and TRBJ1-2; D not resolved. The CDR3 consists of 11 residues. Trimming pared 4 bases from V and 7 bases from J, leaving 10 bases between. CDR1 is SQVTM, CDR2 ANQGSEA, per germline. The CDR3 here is CSVGESRGYTF. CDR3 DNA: TGCAGCGTTGGGGAGTCCCGTGGCTACACCTTC.

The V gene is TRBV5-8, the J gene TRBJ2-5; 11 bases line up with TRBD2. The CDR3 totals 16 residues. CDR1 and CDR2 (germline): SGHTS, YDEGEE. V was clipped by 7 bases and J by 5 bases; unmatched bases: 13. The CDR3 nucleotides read TGTGCCAGCGACTATAGCGGGGGGGCCTGGGAGGAGACCCAGTACTTC. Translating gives CASDYSGGAWEETQYF. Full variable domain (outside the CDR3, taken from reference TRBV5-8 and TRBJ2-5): EAGVTQSPTHLIKTRGQQATLRCSPISGHTSVYWYQQALGLGLQFLLWYDEGEERNRGNFPPRFSGRQFPNYSSELNVNALELEDSALYLCASDYSGGAWEETQYFGPGTRLLVL.

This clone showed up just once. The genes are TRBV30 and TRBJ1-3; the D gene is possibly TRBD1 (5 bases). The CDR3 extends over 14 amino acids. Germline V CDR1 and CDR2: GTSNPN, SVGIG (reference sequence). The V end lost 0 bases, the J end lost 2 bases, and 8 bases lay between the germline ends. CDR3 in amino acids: CAWSVQEAGNTIYF. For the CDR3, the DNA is TGTGCCTGGAGTGTACAGGAAGCTGGAAACACCATATATTTT. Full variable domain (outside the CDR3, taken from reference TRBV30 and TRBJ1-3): SQTIHQWPATLVQPVGSPLSLECTVEGTSNPNLYWYRQAAGRGLQLLFYSVGIGQISSEVPQNLSASRPQDRQFILSSKKLLLSDSGFYLCAWSVQEAGNTIYFGEGSWLTVV.

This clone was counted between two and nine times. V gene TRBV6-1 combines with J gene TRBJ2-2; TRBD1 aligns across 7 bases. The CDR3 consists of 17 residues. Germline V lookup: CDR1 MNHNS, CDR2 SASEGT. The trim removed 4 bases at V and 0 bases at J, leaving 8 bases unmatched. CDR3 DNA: TGTGCCAGCAGTGCCTCCTCCGGGACAGCGAACACCGGGGAGCTGTTTTTT. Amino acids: CASSASSGTANTGELFF.

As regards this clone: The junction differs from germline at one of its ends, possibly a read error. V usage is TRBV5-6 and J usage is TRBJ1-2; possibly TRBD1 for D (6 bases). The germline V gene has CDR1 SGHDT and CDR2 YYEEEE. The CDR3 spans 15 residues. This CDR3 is CASSSRLTGTDGYPF. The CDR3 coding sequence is TGTGCCAGCAGCTCCCGGTTAACAGGGACGGATGGCTACCCCTTC.

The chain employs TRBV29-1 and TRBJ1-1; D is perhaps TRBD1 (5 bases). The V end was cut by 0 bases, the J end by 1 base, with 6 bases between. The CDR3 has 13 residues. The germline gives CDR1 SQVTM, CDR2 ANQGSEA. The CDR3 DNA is TGCAGCGTTGAAGAGGGGGGGAACACTGAAGCTTTCTTT. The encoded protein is CSVEEGGNTEAFF.

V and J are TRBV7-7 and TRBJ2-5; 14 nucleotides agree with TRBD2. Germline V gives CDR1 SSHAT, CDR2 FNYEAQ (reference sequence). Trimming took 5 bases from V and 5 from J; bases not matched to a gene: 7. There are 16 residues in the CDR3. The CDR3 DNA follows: TGTGCCAGCAGCGCGGGACTAGCGGGGGCGGGTGAGACCCAGTACTTC. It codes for CASSAGLAGAGETQYF.

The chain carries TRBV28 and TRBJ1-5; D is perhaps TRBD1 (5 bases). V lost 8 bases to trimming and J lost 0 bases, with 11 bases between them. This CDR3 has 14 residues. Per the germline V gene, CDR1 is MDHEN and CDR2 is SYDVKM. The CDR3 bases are TGTGCCAGCGGCGGGGACCATAGCAATCAGCCCCAGCATTTT. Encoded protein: CASGGDHSNQPQHF.

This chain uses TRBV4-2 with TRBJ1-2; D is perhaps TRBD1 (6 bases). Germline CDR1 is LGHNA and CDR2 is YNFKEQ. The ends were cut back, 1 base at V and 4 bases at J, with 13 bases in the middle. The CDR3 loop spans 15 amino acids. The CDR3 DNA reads TGTGCCAGCAGCCAAGTATCACAGGGCAGCTATGGCTACACCTTC. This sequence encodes CASSQVSQGSYGYTF.

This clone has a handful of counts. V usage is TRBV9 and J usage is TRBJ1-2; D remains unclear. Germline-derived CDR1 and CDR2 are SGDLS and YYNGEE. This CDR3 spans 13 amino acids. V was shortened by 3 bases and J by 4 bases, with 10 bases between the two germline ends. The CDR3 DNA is TGTGCCAGCAGCGATGGGCAGGCCTATGGCTACACCTTC. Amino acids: CASSDGQAYGYTF.

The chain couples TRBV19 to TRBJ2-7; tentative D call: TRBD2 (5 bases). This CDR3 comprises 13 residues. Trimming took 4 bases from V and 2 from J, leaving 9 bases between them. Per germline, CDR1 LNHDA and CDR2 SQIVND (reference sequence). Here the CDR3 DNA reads TGTGCCAGTAGTAAGAGGGCAGCCTACGAGCAGTACTTC. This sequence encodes CASSKRAAYEQYF. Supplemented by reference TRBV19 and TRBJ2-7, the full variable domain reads DGGITQSPKYLFRKEGQNVTLSCEQNLNHDAMYWYRQDPGQGLRLIYYSQIVNDFQKGDIAEGYSVSREKKESFPLTVTSAQKNPTAFYLCASSKRAAYEQYFGPGTRLTVT.

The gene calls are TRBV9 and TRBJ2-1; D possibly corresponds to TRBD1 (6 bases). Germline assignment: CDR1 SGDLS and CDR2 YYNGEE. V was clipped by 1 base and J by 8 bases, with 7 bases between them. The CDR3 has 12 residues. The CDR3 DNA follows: TGTGCCAGCAGCGTAACAGGGTATGAGCAGTTCTTC. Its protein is CASSVTGYEQFF.

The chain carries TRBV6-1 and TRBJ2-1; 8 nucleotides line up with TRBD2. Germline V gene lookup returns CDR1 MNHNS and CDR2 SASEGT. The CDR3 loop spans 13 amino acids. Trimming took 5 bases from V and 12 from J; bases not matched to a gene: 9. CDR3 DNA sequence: TGTGCCAGCAGTCTTGGCGGGGGGAGTGGGCAGTTCTTC. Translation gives CASSLGGGSGQFF.

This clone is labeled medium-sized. CDR3 DNA: TGTGCCAGCTCACGACCCGGGACAGGGACCTACGAGCAGTACTTC. Protein: CASSRPGTGTYEQYF. This sequence joins TRBV18 and TRBJ2-7, with TRBD1 identical over 9 bases. V was pared by 4 bases and J by 2 bases, with 6 bases of the junction left unmatched. There are 15 residues in the CDR3. The V gene's germline CDR1 is KGHSH and CDR2 LQKENI.

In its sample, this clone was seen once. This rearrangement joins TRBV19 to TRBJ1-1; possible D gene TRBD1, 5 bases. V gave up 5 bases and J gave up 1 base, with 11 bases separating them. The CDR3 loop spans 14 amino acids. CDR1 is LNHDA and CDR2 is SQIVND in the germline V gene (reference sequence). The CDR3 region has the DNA TGTGCCAGTAGTGCGGGACGGCGGAACACTGAAGCTTTCTTT. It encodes CASSAGRRNTEAFF.

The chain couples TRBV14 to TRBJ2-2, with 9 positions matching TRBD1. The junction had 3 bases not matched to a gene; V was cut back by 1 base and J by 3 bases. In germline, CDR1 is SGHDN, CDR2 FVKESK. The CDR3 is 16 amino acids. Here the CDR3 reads CASSQADRGYTGELFF. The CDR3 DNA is TGTGCCAGCAGCCAAGCCGACAGGGGGTACACCGGGGAGCTGTTTTTT.

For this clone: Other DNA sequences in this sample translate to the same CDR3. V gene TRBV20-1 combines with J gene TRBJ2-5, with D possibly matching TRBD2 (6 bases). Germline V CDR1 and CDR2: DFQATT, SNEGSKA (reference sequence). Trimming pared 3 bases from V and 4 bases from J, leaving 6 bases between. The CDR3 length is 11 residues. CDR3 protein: CSASGGETQYF. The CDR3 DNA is TGCAGTGCTAGCGGGGGAGAGACCCAGTACTTC.

As DNA, the CDR3 is TGTGCCAGCAGCCCGGCAGGGGCAACGCAGTATTTT. This codes for CASSPAGATQYF. The J gene is TRBJ2-3, the V gene TRBV7-6, with D possibly TRBD1 on 6 matching bases. V gave up 5 bases and J gave up 9 bases, with 12 bases separating them. Germline loops: CDR1 SGHVS, CDR2 FNYEAQ. The CDR3 consists of 12 residues.

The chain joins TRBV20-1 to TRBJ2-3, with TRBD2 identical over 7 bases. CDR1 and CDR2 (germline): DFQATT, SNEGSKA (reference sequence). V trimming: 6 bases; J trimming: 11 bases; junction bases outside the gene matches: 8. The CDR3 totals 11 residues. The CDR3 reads CSAQAGTKQYF. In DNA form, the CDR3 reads TGCAGTGCCCAAGCCGGGACTAAGCAGTATTTT.